Each of the 14 T cell receptor beta chains below was sequenced from the same sample in a study of Graves' ophthalmopathy and Graves' hyperthyroidism. For repertoire sequencing, the TCR beta CDR3 regions were amplified from RNA transcripts. HTBI primers primed a first-round RT-PCR, and a second-round multiplex PCR followed. TCRdb re-derived calls from the multiplex PCR reads in MiXCR, one entry per CDR3 protein. The sample has around 400,000 distinct CDR3 sequences, 20% to 25% seen once. The sequenced sample was peripheral blood. These receptors came from a woman younger than 35 with stable Graves' hyperthyroidism.

This clonotype was picked up one time. V and J are TRBV10-3 and TRBJ1-5; D uncertain. Germline CDR1 is ENHRY and CDR2 is SYGVKD. CDR3 length equals 13 residues. The germline V and J ends were trimmed by 2 bases and 2 bases, with 4 bases remaining between them. CDR3 DNA sequence: TGTGCCATCAGTGAGAGGGGCAATCAGCCCCAGCATTTT. As protein: CAISERGNQPQHF.

J is TRBJ2-7 and V is TRBV6-1; possible D gene TRBD2, 5 bases. V gave up 7 bases and J gave up 1 base, with 20 bases separating them. Germline assignment: CDR1 MNHNS and CDR2 SASEGT. The CDR3 runs 16 residues. The CDR3 nucleotides read TGTGCCAGCACCGGGGAAGGGAATTTACGGTCCTACGAGCAGTACTTC. This gives the protein CASTGEGNLRSYEQYF.

This clonotype came up many times. The chain carries TRBV19 and TRBJ2-7, with D possibly matching TRBD1 (6 bases). The CDR3 has 14 amino acids. Trimming took off 0 bases at V and 2 bases at J, with 8 bases between the two ends. Germline CDR1 and CDR2: LNHDA and SQIVND (reference sequence). The CDR3 DNA reads TGTGCCAGTAGTATAGATACAGGGCCCTACGAGCAGTACTTC. This encodes CASSIDTGPYEQYF.

The sample holds many counts of this clonotype. The gene calls are TRBV6-1 and TRBJ1-2; unclear D gene. This CDR3 contains 11 residues. CDR1 and CDR2 (germline): MNHNS, SASEGT. V was shortened by 3 bases and J by 5 bases, with 4 bases between the two germline ends. The CDR3 sequence is CASSDLYGYTF. The CDR3 coding sequence is TGTGCCAGCAGTGACCTATATGGCTACACCTTC.

The chain carries TRBV6-5 and TRBJ1-5, with a weak D call TRBD1 (5 bases). CDR1 is MNHEY and CDR2 is SVGAGI in the germline V gene. This CDR3 has 15 residues. The ends were cut back, 0 bases at V and 4 bases at J, with 10 bases in the middle. The CDR3 sequence: CASSYSRTLNQPQHF. CDR3 in DNA: TGTGCCAGCAGTTACTCGAGGACACTGAATCAGCCCCAGCATTTT.

This clonotype was counted ten times or more. V is TRBV5-1 and J is TRBJ2-1; 10 bases line up with TRBD2. The CDR3 loop spans 15 amino acids. The J segment lost 5 bases and the V segment lost 4 bases, leaving 6 bases of the junction unmatched. Germline CDR1 is SGHRS and CDR2 is YFSETQ. The CDR3: CASSPPSGRDNEQFF. The CDR3 coding sequence is TGCGCCAGCAGCCCACCTAGCGGGAGAGACAATGAGCAGTTCTTC.

This clonotype was recorded many times. This rearrangement joins TRBV28 to TRBJ1-2; a weak D match, TRBD1 (5 bases). The CDR3 spans 16 residues. Germline V gene lookup returns CDR1 MDHEN and CDR2 SYDVKM. Between the trimmed V and J ends, which lost 6 bases and 4 bases, there was a span of 21 bases. The CDR3 nucleotides read TGTGCCAGCAGCCCCTCAGCTGGGGGAAGGGTCTATGGCTACACCTTC. Protein sequence: CASSPSAGGRVYGYTF.

There are many counts of this clonotype. V gene TRBV7-2 combines with J gene TRBJ2-7; 8 nucleotides match TRBD1. The V and J ends lost 5 bases and 0 bases, in that order; junction bases with no gene match: 6. The CDR3 has 15 amino acids. Germline CDR1 is SGHTA and CDR2 is FQGNSA. CDR3 sequence reads: CASSPRTGTSYEQYF. The CDR3 bases are TGTGCCAGCAGCCCCCGGACAGGGACCTCCTACGAGCAGTACTTC.

This clonotype showed up many times. The V and J genes are TRBV25-1 and TRBJ2-7; 11 bases match TRBD2. The CDR3 consists of 14 residues. V shed 4 bases and J 9 bases; nucleotides not matched to a gene: 8. Germline lookup yields CDR1 MGHDK and CDR2 SYGVNS. CDR3 DNA sequence: TGTGCCAGCAGTGTCACTAGCGGGAGCATCGGGCAGTACTTC. Its protein is CASSVTSGSIGQYF.

The chain couples TRBV18 to TRBJ2-7, with 14 nucleotides matching TRBD2. After removal of 3 bases from V and 5 bases from J, the junction contained 6 bases not matched to a gene. This CDR3 contains 16 residues. Germline-derived CDR1 and CDR2 are KGHSH and LQKENI. The CDR3 DNA reads as TGTGCCAGCTCACCCGGACTAGCGGGAGGTGTCCACGAGCAGTACTTC. It specifies CASSPGLAGGVHEQYF.

This clonotype has only a few counts. One end of the junction does not line up with germline, which may come from a read error. The gene calls are TRBV7-7 and TRBJ2-3; 12 nucleotides align to TRBD2. Germline CDR1 reads SSHAT; CDR2 reads FNYEAQ (reference sequence). The CDR3 length is 16 residues. The DNA of the CDR3 is TGTGCTAGCAGCAGACTAGCGGGAGATGTAACAGATACGCAGTATTTT. Amino acids: CASSRLAGDVTDTQYF. The entire variable domain, with the rest obtained from reference TRBV7-7 and TRBJ2-3, is as follows: GAGVSQSPRYKVTKRGQDVTLRCDPISSHATLYWYQQALGQGPEFLTYFNYEAQPDKSGLPSDRFSAERPEGSISTLTIQRTEQRDSAMYRCASSRLAGDVTDTQYFGPGTRLTVL.

This clonotype was picked up many times. The J gene is TRBJ2-7, the V gene TRBV11-1; 13 bases line up with TRBD2. Germline-derived CDR1 and CDR2 are SGHAT and FQDESV (reference sequence). The CDR3 loop spans 18 amino acids. The ends lost 2 bases at V and 0 bases at J; junction bases unmatched: 7. CDR3 DNA: TGTGCCAGCAGCTTATCGAAATGGACTAGCGGGAGCTCCTACGAGCAGTACTTC. Protein sequence: CASSLSKWTSGSSYEQYF.

This clonotype has ten or more counts. CDR3 bases: TGTGCCAGCTCACTACAGTACCCACAAATTCTAGCCAAAAACATTCAGTACTTC. This codes for CASSLQYPQILAKNIQYF. The chain combines TRBV18 with TRBJ2-4; no reliable D call. The CDR3 extends over 18 amino acids. Germline V gene lookup returns CDR1 KGHSH and CDR2 LQKENI. Deletions cut 4 bases from V and 0 bases from J, with 19 bases between.

This clonotype came up many times. The chain joins TRBV6-1 to TRBJ2-2; the D is unclear. The germline V gene has CDR1 MNHNS and CDR2 SASEGT. The length of the CDR3 is 13 residues. Trimming took off 8 bases at V and 6 bases at J, with 13 bases between the two ends. CDR3 residues: CASQWKPAGELFF. CDR3 coding DNA: TGTGCCAGCCAATGGAAACCCGCCGGGGAGCTGTTTTTT.